Sequencing of this T cell receptor (beta chain) was carried out in a study of glioma-infiltrating T cells after dendritic cell vaccination. Overall study context: Patients had newly diagnosed or recurrent glioblastoma and received dendritic cell vaccines.

Overall study results and limits: Complete blood and tumor specimen sets were limited to few patients.

Amplification used 60 V beta primers and 13 J beta primers. TCRdb's table, derived via immunoSEQ multiplex PCR, lists solely in-frame clones and lacks some. Of about 49,000 clones detected, over 75% appear once; the ten largest clones hold 10% to 12%. Concerning this clone itself: The antigen is undetermined.

Patients had residual fresh-frozen tumor tissue and more than two years of survival data. The ends lost 2 bases at V and 6 bases at J; junction bases unmatched: 10. This CDR3 comprises 14 residues. Germline assignment: CDR1 GTSNPN and CDR2 SVGIG (reference sequence). The sequenced sample was blood, obtained before dendritic cell vaccination. The sequence derives from a human donor with glioblastoma. The chain recombines TRBV30 with TRBJ2-7, with 7 nucleotides matching TRBD1. For the CDR3, the DNA is TGTGCCTGGAGTCCAATCGCGACAGGGCGCGAGCAGTACTTC. Protein sequence: CAWSPIATGREQYF.